A single sample is the source of the 27 T cell receptor beta chains below, sequenced in a study of identical twins. In TCRdb, the 5' RACE reads were re-called with MiXCR into one record per CDR3 protein. The sample consists of about 700,000 distinct CDR3 sequences, more than 6.5% of them appearing once. This same sample was also taken into another study, of yellow fever vaccine responses in identical twins.

The source material was PBMCs. Receptors were obtained from a woman aged 18-30 years in good health.

This clonotype appeared many times. This chain joins TRBV29-1 and TRBJ1-1; TRBD1 is a possible D gene (6 bases). With 7 bases removed from V and 8 bases from J, the gap between germline ends came to 17 bases. The germline V gene encodes CDR1 SQVTM and CDR2 ANQGSEA. The CDR3 has 12 amino acids. The CDR3 reads CSASQNQGEAFF. The CDR3 nucleotides are TGCAGCGCATCGCAGAATCAGGGGGAAGCTTTCTTT.

This clonotype was seen repeatedly, ten times or more. This rearrangement joins TRBV2 to TRBJ2-1; D possibly corresponds to TRBD2 (6 bases). The V gene lost 10 bases and the J gene lost 0 bases, with 16 bases spanning the gap. The CDR3 extends over 15 amino acids. The germline CDR1 and CDR2 sequences are SNHLY and FYNNEI. CDR3 nucleotide sequence: TGTGCCAAGACACCTAGCGCAAGCTCCTACAATGAGCAGTTCTTC. This codes for CAKTPSASSYNEQFF.

This sequence joins TRBV20-1 and TRBJ2-7, with a tentative D call TRBD1 (5 bases). V shed 0 bases and J shed 4 bases, with 16 bases lying between them. The CDR3 has 15 amino acids. Germline lookup yields CDR1 DFQATT and CDR2 SNEGSKA (reference sequence). The CDR3 region is CSARDSWQGWYEQYF. The CDR3 DNA follows: TGCAGTGCTAGAGATAGTTGGCAGGGATGGTACGAGCAGTACTTC.

The CDR3 loop reads CASSSGLAGVLEQYF. The DNA of the CDR3 is TGCGCCAGCAGCTCCGGACTAGCGGGAGTGCTCGAGCAGTACTTC. The chain employs TRBV5-1 and TRBJ2-7; 13 positions agree with TRBD2. Germline V gene lookup returns CDR1 SGHRS and CDR2 YFSETQ. The CDR3 is 15 amino acids. V dropped 3 bases and J dropped 6; count of bases not matched to a gene: 6.

This chain links TRBV5-6 with TRBJ2-5; 12 nucleotides line up with TRBD2. V was pared by 1 base and J by 5 bases, with 9 bases of the junction left unmatched. CDR3 length equals 17 residues. Germline V gives CDR1 SGHDT, CDR2 YYEEEE. The CDR3 DNA follows: TGTGCCAGCAGCTTGAGGCTAGCGGGAGGGCCATGGGAGACCCAGTACTTC. Protein sequence: CASSLRLAGGPWETQYF.

The sample holds a few counts of this clonotype. This sequence joins TRBV12-3 or TRBV12-4 and TRBJ2-1, with D possibly matching TRBD2 (6 bases). There are 14 residues in the CDR3. With 8 bases removed from V and 3 bases from J, the gap between germline ends came to 14 bases. The CDR3 coding sequence is TGTGCCAGCGGTGGCGGGGACTTCTACAATGAGCAGTTCTTC. Its protein product is CASGGGDFYNEQFF.

This clonotype was counted a few times. This sequence joins TRBV7-9 and TRBJ2-7, with D unresolved. The length of the CDR3 is 14 residues. Trimming cost V 4 bases and J 2 bases, with 12 bases left between them. CDR1 and CDR2 from the germline V gene are SEHNR and FQNEAQ (reference sequence). The CDR3 reads CASSSTWQPYEQYF. As DNA, the CDR3 is TGTGCCAGCAGCTCGACCTGGCAGCCCTACGAGCAGTACTTC. Filled out from reference TRBV7-9 and TRBJ2-7, the complete variable domain reads DTGVSQNPRHKITKRGQNVTFRCDPISEHNRLYWYRQTLGQGPEFLTYFQNEAQLEKSRLLSDRFSAERPKGSFSTLEIQRTEQGDSAMYLCASSSTWQPYEQYFGPGTRLTVT.

The gene calls are TRBV20-1 and TRBJ1-5; 8 positions agree with TRBD1. There are 13 residues in the CDR3. CDR1 is DFQATT and CDR2 is SNEGSKA in the germline V gene (reference sequence). With V trimmed by 7 bases and J by 5 bases, 7 bases remained unmatched. CDR3 nucleotide sequence: TGCAGTGTCGTGACAGGGGCAGATCAGCCCCAGCATTTT. It translates to CSVVTGADQPQHF.

V gene TRBV7-9 combines with J gene TRBJ2-1; D call uncertain. V was pared by 5 bases and J by 5 bases, with 10 bases between. This CDR3 comprises 13 residues. Germline V gives CDR1 SEHNR, CDR2 FQNEAQ (reference sequence). Here the CDR3 DNA reads TGTGCCAGCAGCACCCCAGAAAACAATGAGCAGTTCTTC. Protein sequence: CASSTPENNEQFF.

This clonotype occurred a few times. The CDR3 bases are TGTGCCAGCAGTTTAACAGGGGGCGTGGAGACCCAGTACTTC. Its translation is CASSLTGGVETQYF. This chain joins TRBV12-3 or TRBV12-4 and TRBJ2-5; TRBD1 matches at 9 bases. Trimming cost V 2 bases and J 5 bases; bases outside gene matches: 3. CDR3 size: 14 residues.

This clonotype occurred a few times. The J gene is TRBJ2-7, the V gene TRBV28, with 12 positions matching TRBD2. From germline, CDR1 is MDHEN and CDR2 SYDVKM. This CDR3 comprises 16 residues. Germline trimming cut 5 bases from V and 4 bases from J; bases unmatched to any gene: 9. CDR3 amino acids: CASSRLLAGGLYEQYF. The CDR3 region has the DNA TGTGCCAGCAGTCGACTACTAGCGGGAGGTCTATACGAGCAGTACTTC.

This clonotype was observed a handful of times. The rearrangement uses TRBV20-1 and TRBJ1-6; 11 positions agree with TRBD1. CDR1 DFQATT and CDR2 SNEGSKA come from the germline V gene (reference sequence). Trimming at V came to 6 bases and at J to 6 bases, leaving 7 bases not matched to a gene. CDR3 length: 15 residues. CDR3 sequence: CSASTGTGGNSPLHF. DNA for the CDR3: TGCAGTGCCAGCACCGGGACAGGGGGTAATTCACCCCTCCACTTT.

This clonotype was detected only a few times. The CDR3 DNA follows: TGTGCCAGTAGTGGGAACGGTTACGAGCAGTACTTC. Its translation is CASSGNGYEQYF. The chain joins TRBV19 to TRBJ2-7; D ambiguous. The CDR3 runs 12 residues. Germline CDR1 LNHDA, CDR2 SQIVND (reference sequence). V lost 5 bases and J 4 bases, leaving 9 bases between the germline ends.

The chain employs TRBV4-1 and TRBJ2-1; D possibly corresponds to TRBD1 (6 bases). CDR1 and CDR2 (germline): MGHRA, YSYEKL. The CDR3 length is 17 residues. Trimming took 2 bases from V and 0 from J, leaving 14 bases between them. The CDR3 is CASSQPKGTHSYNEQFF. DNA for the CDR3: TGCGCCAGCAGCCAACCTAAAGGGACACACTCCTACAATGAGCAGTTCTTC.

The chain combines TRBV5-1 with TRBJ2-2; a possible D gene is TRBD2 (7 bases). Trimming took 0 bases from V and 0 from J, leaving 9 bases between them. The CDR3 is made up of 16 amino acids. Germline V gene sequence: CDR1 SGHRS, CDR2 YFSETQ. The CDR3 nucleotides are TGCGCCAGCAGCTTGGACGGGGGGCCGAACACCGGGGAGCTGTTTTTT. The encoded protein is CASSLDGGPNTGELFF.

In its sample, this clonotype was seen a few times. V is TRBV12-3 or TRBV12-4 and J is TRBJ1-5, with D possibly being TRBD1 (5 bases). Trimming took off 3 bases at V and 4 bases at J, with 10 bases between the two ends. This CDR3 has 14 residues. CDR3 in amino acids: CASSLHRLNQPQHF. The CDR3 DNA follows: TGTGCCAGCAGTTTGCACAGGCTTAATCAGCCCCAGCATTTT.

The chain links TRBV6-5 to TRBJ2-5, with D perhaps TRBD1 (5 bases). The CDR3 length is 14 residues. Trimming stripped 2 bases from V and 5 bases from J, with 12 bases between. Germline values: CDR1 MNHEY, CDR2 SVGAGI. CDR3 loop: CASSYTRQLETQYF. CDR3 DNA sequence: TGTGCCAGCAGTTACACCCGACAGCTGGAGACCCAGTACTTC.

The sample holds many counts of this clonotype. The chain couples TRBV15 to TRBJ2-3; 10 bases map to TRBD2. The junction had 8 bases not matched to a gene; V was cut back by 5 bases and J by 3 bases. This CDR3 comprises 16 residues. CDR1 and CDR2 from the germline V gene are LNHNV and YYDKDF (reference sequence). CDR3 nucleotides: TGTGCCACCAGCGGTCGTAGCGGGAGGATAACAGATACGCAGTATTTT. Translating gives CATSGRSGRITDTQYF.

This clonotype was seen many times. The chain couples TRBV7-8 to TRBJ2-3, with D possibly matching TRBD2 (6 bases). Germline V CDR1 and CDR2: SGHVS, FQNEAQ. This CDR3 has 15 amino acids. Trimming removed 5 bases from V and 4 bases from J, with 16 bases in between. CDR3 DNA sequence: TGTGCCAGCAGCCAGAGGGGTGAGCGGGCAGATACGCAGTATTTT. Its protein product is CASSQRGERADTQYF.

This clonotype came up a few times. The rearrangement links TRBV20-1 to TRBJ2-3, with 10 bases matching TRBD2. The CDR3 length is 15 residues. V lost 4 bases, J lost 1 base, and 5 bases stayed unmatched. Looked up from germline, CDR1 is DFQATT and CDR2 is SNEGSKA (reference sequence). The CDR3 spells CSATSGRGGTDTQYF. In DNA form, the CDR3 reads TGCAGTGCTACCAGCGGGAGGGGGGGCACAGATACGCAGTATTTT.

The chain employs TRBV6-2 or TRBV6-3 and TRBJ2-3; 14 bases agree with TRBD2. Trimming at V came to 2 bases and at J to 4 bases, leaving 5 bases not matched to a gene. Germline CDR1 and CDR2: MNHEY and SVGEGT. The CDR3 has 17 residues. The CDR3 DNA reads as TGTGCCAGCAGTTACAGGGGACTAGCGGGAGATGCAGATACGCAGTATTTT. This encodes CASSYRGLAGDADTQYF.

V and J are TRBV4-2 and TRBJ2-3; TRBD2 might be the D (5 bases). In germline, CDR1 is LGHNA, CDR2 YNFKEQ. With 4 bases removed from V and 2 bases from J, the gap between germline ends came to 13 bases. CDR3 size: 15 residues. CDR3 DNA sequence: TGTGCCAGCAGCCCGGAGGCCGATCCCACAGATACGCAGTATTTT. The encoded protein is CASSPEADPTDTQYF.

V usage is TRBV6-5 and J usage is TRBJ2-1, with 10 bases fitting TRBD2. The CDR3 totals 17 residues. CDR1 MNHEY and CDR2 SVGAGI come from the germline V gene. Germline trimming cut 2 bases from V and 11 bases from J; bases unmatched to any gene: 15. CDR3 sequence reads: CASSYTLPGLALNKQFF. CDR3 DNA sequence: TGTGCCAGCAGTTACACGTTACCGGGACTAGCGCTAAATAAGCAGTTCTTC.

The chain couples TRBV7-2 to TRBJ1-3; no reliable D call. CDR3 length: 12 amino acids. The V end lost 5 bases, the J end lost 3 bases, and 5 bases lay between the germline ends. Germline-derived CDR1 and CDR2 are SGHTA and FQGNSA. The CDR3 DNA is TGTGCCAGCAGCCACAGTGGAAACACCATATATTTT. It specifies CASSHSGNTIYF.

The V gene is TRBV4-1, the J gene TRBJ2-5; 10 bases agree with TRBD2. The length of the CDR3 is 14 residues. Trimming took 1 base from V and 6 from J; bases not matched to a gene: 2. Germline values: CDR1 MGHRA, CDR2 YSYEKL. For the CDR3, the DNA is TGCGCCAGCAGCCAAGGAGCGGGAGGGCAGACCCAGTACTTC. It codes for CASSQGAGGQTQYF.

This clonotype was counted between two and nine times. The CDR3 region has the DNA TGTGCCAGCACCAGGCAGCTGAACACTGAAGCTTTCTTT. Translated, it gives CASTRQLNTEAFF. The genes are TRBV12-3 or TRBV12-4 and TRBJ1-1; D is undetermined. This CDR3 has 13 amino acids. V shed 7 bases and J shed 0 bases, with 9 bases lying between them.

The V gene is TRBV12-3 or TRBV12-4, the J gene TRBJ2-3; 11 nucleotides match TRBD2. The CDR3 extends over 17 amino acids. The trim removed 2 bases at V and 5 bases at J, leaving 9 bases unmatched. This CDR3 reads CASSLPTSGGPGDTQYF. DNA of the CDR3: TGTGCCAGCAGTTTACCCACTAGCGGGGGACCGGGAGATACGCAGTATTTT.